Listed here are 20 T cell receptor beta chains from one sample, sequenced in a study of T cells in Graves' hyperthyroidism and ophthalmopathy. Amplification yielded TCR beta CDR3 regions, with RNA transcripts as the source. In the first-round RT-PCR of the TCR CDR3, the HTBI primer set was used. TCRdb itself ran the multiplex PCR reads through MiXCR, one entry per CDR3 protein. The sample contains approximately 210,000 distinct CDR3 sequences, approximately 17% of which appear only once. Sequenced sample: blood. The origin of the receptors is a man aged 50 to 59 with Graves' hyperthyroidism.

Worth noting for this clonotype: The junction departs from the called germline gene at one end, perhaps through a read error. The chain joins TRBV18 to TRBJ2-6; D tentatively reads TRBD1 or TRBD2 (5 bases each). The CDR3 sequence is 14 residues long. Germline CDR1 is KGHSH and CDR2 is LQKENI. The CDR3 reads CASSSGPGASVLTF. Here the CDR3 DNA reads TGTGCCAGCTCAAGTGGGCCCGGGGCCAGCGTCCTGACTTTC.

The chain links TRBV7-3 to TRBJ2-6, with a possible D match to TRBD2 (6 bases). The CDR3 runs 18 residues. The germline V gene encodes CDR1 SGHTA and CDR2 FQGTGA. Trimming left V 1 base short and J 0 bases short, with 13 bases between. The CDR3 is CASSLRAGPPSGANVLTF. CDR3 DNA: TGTGCCAGCAGCTTAAGGGCGGGACCGCCCTCTGGGGCCAACGTCCTGACTTTC. The variable domain in full, completed from reference TRBV7-3 and TRBJ2-6, reads GAGVSQTPSNKVTEKGKYVELRCDPISGHTALYWYRQSLGQGPEFLIYFQGTGAADDSGLPNDRFFAVRPEGSVSTLKIQRTERGDSAVYLCASSLRAGPPSGANVLTFGAGSRLTVL.

This clonotype showed up many times. The rearrangement uses TRBV6-1 and TRBJ2-2; TRBD2 matches at 10 bases. The V gene's germline CDR1 is MNHNS and CDR2 SASEGT. With V trimmed by 2 bases and J by 4 bases, 4 bases remained unmatched. The CDR3 has 16 residues. CDR3 sequence (DNA): TGTGCCAGCAGTGAACTAGCGGGAGTTGGCACCGGGGAGCTGTTTTTT. It translates to CASSELAGVGTGELFF.

The DNA for the CDR3 is TGTGCCAGCAGACCCGTCGGGGTAGCGGGAGGGTACGAGCAGTACTTC. Translation gives CASRPVGVAGGYEQYF. V is TRBV27 and J is TRBJ2-7, with 11 nucleotides matching TRBD2. Per germline, CDR1 MNHEY and CDR2 SMNVEV (reference sequence). V shed 6 bases and J 4 bases; nucleotides not matched to a gene: 11. The CDR3 extends over 16 amino acids.

This clonotype was observed a handful of times. This chain connects TRBV20-1 to TRBJ2-5, with 7 bases lining up with TRBD2. V gave up 3 bases and J gave up 3 bases; unmatched junction bases: 10. Per the germline V gene, CDR1 is DFQATT and CDR2 is SNEGSKA (reference sequence). The CDR3 length is 15 residues. CDR3 sequence: CSASIPGGQEETQYF. CDR3 bases: TGCAGTGCTAGTATACCGGGAGGACAAGAAGAGACCCAGTACTTC.

This clonotype was counted ten times or more. The chain joins TRBV12-3 or TRBV12-4 to TRBJ2-1; either TRBD1 or TRBD2 may supply D (5 bases each). The CDR3 loop spans 12 amino acids. Trimming cost V 7 bases and J 7 bases, with 11 bases left between them. As DNA, the CDR3 is TGTGCCAGCACCTTATGGGGGAATGAGCAGTTCTTC. Translation: CASTLWGNEQFF.

Points on this clonotype: An end of the junction differs from the germline gene, which may be a read error. The gene calls are TRBV27 and TRBJ2-2; 7 bases map to TRBD2. CDR3 length equals 15 residues. CDR1 is MNHEY and CDR2 is SMNVEV in the germline V gene (reference sequence). The CDR3 protein is CASSFVGGPAGELSF. Here the CDR3 DNA reads TGTGCCAGCAGTTTTGTGGGAGGGCCGGCCGGGGAGCTGTCTTTT.

Ten or more counts support this clonotype. The V call is TRBV29-1, the J call TRBJ2-1; no definite D call. The CDR3 runs to 13 residues. The germline V gene has CDR1 SQVTM and CDR2 ANQGSEA. V shed 5 bases and J shed 1 base, with 9 bases lying between them. CDR3 sequence (DNA): TGCAGCGTTCCGGCCCAGTCCTACAATGAGCAGTTCTTC. This sequence encodes CSVPAQSYNEQFF.

This clonotype was detected only a few times. This chain links TRBV7-8 with TRBJ1-1; the D gene is possibly TRBD1 (6 bases). The germline CDR1 and CDR2 sequences are SGHVS and FQNEAQ. The CDR3 is made up of 17 amino acids. V lost 4 bases and J 0 bases, leaving 18 bases between the germline ends. CDR3 loop: CASSSPRGLRMNTEAFF. Written as DNA, the CDR3 is TGTGCCAGCAGCTCCCCCAGGGGTTTAAGGATGAACACTGAAGCTTTCTTT.

This clonotype appeared a few times. The chain is built from TRBV5-4 and TRBJ1-1; 8 positions match TRBD1. With 2 bases clipped from V and 6 bases from J, the junction kept 6 bases outside the gene matches. CDR3 length: 14 amino acids. Germline CDR1 SGHNT, CDR2 YYREEE (reference sequence). The CDR3 here is CASSLQGVGSEAFF. The CDR3 nucleotides read TGTGCCAGCAGCTTACAGGGGGTAGGGTCTGAAGCTTTCTTT. Drawing the rest from reference TRBV5-4 and TRBJ1-1, the complete variable domain is ETGVTQSPTHLIKTRGQQVTLRCSSQSGHNTVSWYQQALGQGPQFIFQYYREEENGRGNFPPRFSGLQFPNYSSELNVNALELDDSALYLCASSLQGVGSEAFFGQGTRLTVV.

As to this clonotype: It may be a read error: a sequence one base away is much more abundant. The rearrangement uses TRBV28 and TRBJ2-1, with D maybe TRBD1 (5 bases). This CDR3 has 15 residues. Germline V gene data show CDR1 as MDHEN and CDR2 as SYDVKM. In DNA form, the CDR3 reads TGTGTCAGCAGACCGGACACTGAGGCCTACAATGAGCAGTTCTTC. Protein sequence: CVSRPDTEAYNEQFF. Complete variable domain (other parts from reference TRBV28 and TRBJ2-1): DVKVTQSSRYLVKRTGEKVFLECVQDMDHENMFWYRQDPGLGLRLIYFSYDVKMKEKGDIPEGYSVSREKKERFSLILESASTNQTSMYLCVSRPDTEAYNEQFFGPGTRLTVL.

The rearrangement links TRBV2 to TRBJ1-6; no clear D gene. The CDR3 is 14 amino acids. Germline V gene sequence: CDR1 SNHLY, CDR2 FYNNEI. The V end was cut by 7 bases, the J end by 0 bases, with 7 bases between. CDR3 in DNA: TGTGCCAGCACAGAAAGCTCCTATAATTCACCCCTCCACTTT. This translates into CASTESSYNSPLHF.

This sequence joins TRBV12-5 and TRBJ1-6, with TRBD1 matching 9 bases. Germline CDR1 is LGHNT and CDR2 is FRNRAP. The CDR3 has 14 amino acids. J gave up 9 bases and V 1 base, and 1 base lay outside the gene matches. CDR3 nucleotides: TGTGCTAGTGGTTTGGGGACAGGGGTTTCACCCCTCCACTTT. Protein: CASGLGTGVSPLHF. Variable domain in full (rest from reference TRBV12-5 and TRBJ1-6): DARVTQTPRHKVTEMGQEVTMRCQPILGHNTVFWYRQTMMQGLELLAYFRNRAPLDDSGMPKDRFSAEMPDATLATLKIQPSEPRDSAVYFCASGLGTGVSPLHFGNGTRLTVT.

The rearrangement joins TRBV5-1 to TRBJ2-5; 7 bases map to TRBD2. The V gene's germline CDR1 is SGHRS and CDR2 YFSETQ. V was pared by 4 bases and J by 5 bases, with 17 bases of the junction left unmatched. CDR3 length equals 17 residues. The CDR3 bases are TGCGCCAGCAGCCGGGGAGGGCCCAGCGGGAATGAGGAGACCCAGTACTTC. As protein: CASSRGGPSGNEETQYF. Variable domain in full (rest from reference TRBV5-1 and TRBJ2-5): KAGVTQTPRYLIKTRGQQVTLSCSPISGHRSVSWYQQTPGQGLQFLFEYFSETQRNKGNFPGRFSGRQFSNSRSEMNVSTLELGDSALYLCASSRGGPSGNEETQYFGPGTRLLVL.

The chain carries TRBV7-2 and TRBJ2-7; the match to TRBD2 covers 10 bases. Germline CDR1 and CDR2: SGHTA and FQGNSA. The length of the CDR3 is 15 residues. The junction had 6 bases not matched to a gene; V was cut back by 0 bases and J by 7 bases. CDR3 sequence: CASSLAGTSAREQYF. Here the CDR3 DNA reads TGTGCCAGCAGCTTAGCGGGGACTAGCGCCAGGGAGCAGTACTTC.

This clonotype was observed a few times. The chain combines TRBV6-5 with TRBJ2-6, with a weak D call TRBD2 (6 bases). Germline CDR1 reads MNHEY; CDR2 reads SVGAGI. Trimming cost V 4 bases and J 3 bases, with 7 bases left between them. The CDR3 covers 14 residues. The CDR3 DNA sequence: TGTGCCAGCAGTTGGGGGGTTGGGGCCAACGTCCTGACTTTC. Amino acid sequence: CASSWGVGANVLTF.

Many counts were recorded for this clonotype. The chain couples TRBV28 to TRBJ1-1; D is possibly TRBD1 (5 bases). Per germline, CDR1 MDHEN and CDR2 SYDVKM. This CDR3 is 16 amino acids long. Between the trimmed V and J ends, which lost 3 bases and 2 bases, there was a span of 16 bases. CDR3 loop: CASSFLTGTFNTEAFF. The CDR3 coding sequence is TGTGCCAGCAGTTTCCTAACCGGGACCTTCAACACTGAAGCTTTCTTT.

This clonotype was seen repeatedly, ten times or more. The rearrangement uses TRBV2 and TRBJ1-5, with D possibly matching TRBD1 (5 bases). Germline V lookup: CDR1 SNHLY, CDR2 FYNNEI. Deletions cut 6 bases from V and 7 bases from J, with 7 bases between. The CDR3 sequence is 11 residues long. CDR3 residues: CASSRDQPQHF. In nucleotides, the CDR3 is TGTGCCAGCAGCAGGGACCAGCCCCAGCATTTT.

As concerns this clonotype: Just one base apart from a much larger clone, this may be a read error. This chain links TRBV18 with TRBJ2-3, with 12 nucleotides matching TRBD1. Germline assignment: CDR1 KGHSH and CDR2 LQKENI. V was pared by 6 bases and J by 3 bases, with 19 bases of the junction left unmatched. The CDR3 is 20 residues long. For the CDR3, the DNA is TGTGCCAGCTCCCGGCCCCCGGGACAGGGGGCAGGAATAGATACAGATACGCAGTATTTT. This codes for CASSRPPGQGAGIDTDTQYF.

With respect to this clonotype: An end of the junction does not agree with germline; a read error may underlie this. The CDR3 DNA is TGTGCCGGGAGTTTATTAAGGGGCGCTACCCACGAGCAGTACTTC. Its translation: CAGSLLRGATHEQYF. The gene calls are TRBV30 and TRBJ2-7, with D perhaps being TRBD1 or TRBD2 (5 bases each). Germline V CDR1 and CDR2: GTSNPN, SVGIG (reference sequence). This CDR3 has 15 residues.